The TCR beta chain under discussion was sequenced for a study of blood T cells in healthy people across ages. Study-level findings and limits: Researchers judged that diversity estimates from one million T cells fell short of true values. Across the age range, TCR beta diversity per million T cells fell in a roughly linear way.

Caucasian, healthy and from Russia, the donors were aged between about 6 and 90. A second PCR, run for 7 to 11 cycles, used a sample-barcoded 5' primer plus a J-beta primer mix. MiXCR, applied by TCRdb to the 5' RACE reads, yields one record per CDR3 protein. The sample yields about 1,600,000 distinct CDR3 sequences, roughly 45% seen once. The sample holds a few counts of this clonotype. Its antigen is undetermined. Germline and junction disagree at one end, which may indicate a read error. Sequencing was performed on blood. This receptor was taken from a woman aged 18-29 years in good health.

This chain's CDR3 is CASSQDEGPRQYF. The CDR3 DNA is TGTGCCAGTAGCCAAGATGAAGGACCTAGGCAGTATTTT. The chain is built from TRBV14 and TRBJ2-3, with D unclear. The germline V gene encodes CDR1 SGHDN and CDR2 FVKESK. CDR3 length equals 13 residues.